This T cell receptor (beta chain) is drawn from a study of neurological immune-mediated disorders (dated by TCRdb to about 2019). Regarding the complete study: Peripheral blood TCR-beta repertoires from HTLV-I-associated myelopathy (HAM/TSP) patients, multiple sclerosis patients and healthy controls were compared by UMI-based sequencing. The approximately 100 TCR-beta libraries included longitudinal samples, technical triplicates and paired sorted CD4+ and CD8+ T-cell subsets alongside PBMC samples. The cohort was made up of approximately 69 subjects, consisting of around 14 HAM/TSP patients, roughly 35 multiple sclerosis patients and around 20 healthy controls.

This clonotype was recorded at least ten times. Its specific antigen is unknown. No much larger clonotype is one base removed from it; base qualities were not supplied. The research as a whole found: No identical CDR3 amino acid sequences were found to be shared among expanded clones across subjects, suggesting that TCR-beta repertoires were private in all groups. TCR clonal expansion was highest in HAM/TSP patients and lowest in MS patients, with MS patients falling below even healthy controls.

For sorted-subset TCR libraries, about a million sorted CD4+ or CD8+ T cells were used. Peripheral blood was subjected to Ficoll-Hypaque density gradient centrifugation to isolate PBMCs, which were then cryopreserved in liquid nitrogen. The study also sequenced paired sorted CD4+ and CD8+ subsets from healthy controls, HAM/TSP patients and MS patients. Taken from cysteine to phenylalanine, the CDR3 has 15 residues. The retained sequence is limited to the CDR3, 45 bases, with the frame set at the first base. V sheds 1 base and J sheds 1 base, leaving 9 bases between their ends. cDNA was synthesized by template-switch 5'RACE using a primer with a 10-nucleotide random unique molecular identifier that tagged each TCR transcript. Every sequencing run yielded over 200 million TCR-beta sequences covering 15-18 subjects. Total RNA was extracted with the RNeasy kit. TCR-beta VDJ regions were amplified with primers for the TCR constant region and the 5'RACE anchor, using the KAPA Real-time Library Amplification kit. Sample indexes and Illumina adaptors were added in a first PCR, and a second PCR then increased library yield. After purification with Ampure beads, the TCR product of roughly 650 bp was size-selected on a 2% E-gel SizeSelection system. Before pooling, library quality was assessed on a Bioanalyzer, concentration was determined with Qubit, and library quantification was performed with the Kapa Library Quantification kit. Libraries were sequenced paired-end 2 x 150 bp on an Illumina HiSeq 2500. To increase sequence diversity, roughly 24-31% phiX was spiked into each library pool. The study's own analysis went as follows. Quality-filtered reads were processed with the UMI-based MiGEC pipeline, and over 90% of raw TCR sequences were removed by the MiGEC pipeline during error correction. VDJ genes were aligned to IMGT germline references, and clonotypes were defined by unique CDR3 amino acid sequence plus V-J genes. Clonal expansion, Shannon diversity and CDR3 relatedness (CalcPairwiseDistances, ClusterSamples) were evaluated with VDJtools, and phylogenetic trees were built with CLCbio workbench. Expanded clones were defined as having at least 8 unique UMIs, based on coefficient-of-variation modelling across technical triplicates. TCRdb itself trimmed the public reads at Q25 with fastp, ran MiXCR and retained productive beta chains. Entries that share a CDR3 protein sequence are merged under the most common genes and DNA. The V and J calls were not made by the authors but by TCRdb's processing. The sample table contains more than 15,000 distinct CDR3 sequences; only one count was recorded for 13% to 15% of them. The ten largest make up about 7.2% of the sample.

The V gene is TRBV12-3 or TRBV12-4 and the J gene is TRBJ2-3, with a weak D call of TRBD2 (5 bases match). The clonotype was recovered from a woman aged 60-75 years with HTLV-1-associated myelopathy (HAM/TSP). Input material: CD4+ T cells from blood. The DNA sequence is as follows: TGTGCCAGCAGTTTAGGTAATAGCGGCACAGATACGCAGTATTTT. Its translation reads: CASSLGNSGTDTQYF.